Each of the 28 T cell receptor beta chains below was sequenced from the same sample in a study of OX40 agonist ivuxolimab in advanced cancers. Clones were sequenced by immunoSEQ multiplex PCR, and TCRdb holds only the in-frame ones, with some missing. The repertoire has around 86,000 clones, about 92% of them found once; the top ten carry 14%. Sequencing was performed on CD4+ or CD8+ T cells sorted from blood, taken in a trial of the OX40 agonist ivuxolimab. The source of these receptors is an adult with an advanced solid tumor such as melanoma, head and neck, liver or kidney cancer.

The V call is TRBV4-3, the J call TRBJ2-6, with D possibly TRBD1 on 5 matching bases. Germline V gives CDR1 LGHNA, CDR2 YSLEER. The CDR3 is 17 residues long. V lost 4 bases and J lost 0, with 13 bases in between. CDR3 in DNA: TGCGCCAGCAGCCGGGCGACAGAACTCTCTGGGGCCAACGTCCTGACTTTC. As protein: CASSRATELSGANVLTF.

The chain joins TRBV11-2 to TRBJ2-2, with TRBD2 matching 9 bases. V dropped 0 bases and J dropped 0; count of bases not matched to a gene: 8. Germline assignment: CDR1 SGHAT and CDR2 FQNNGV. The CDR3 consists of 19 residues. The CDR3 region is CASSLDSFGLATNTGELFF. Here the CDR3 DNA reads TGTGCCAGCAGCTTAGATTCTTTTGGACTAGCGACGAACACCGGGGAGCTGTTTTTT.

The chain recombines TRBV2 with TRBJ1-5; possible D gene TRBD1, 6 bases. Germline CDR1 is SNHLY and CDR2 is FYNNEI. The V end was cut by 8 bases, the J end by 8 bases, with 22 bases between. The CDR3 spans 15 residues. The CDR3, as DNA: TGTGCCAGCGGGGAAGAAAACAGGGAAGGGGAGCCCCAGCATTTT. It yields the protein CASGEENREGEPQHF.

The chain recombines TRBV7-8 with TRBJ2-3, with 8 bases that match TRBD1. This CDR3 has 17 residues. The ends lost 5 bases at V and 4 bases at J; junction bases unmatched: 14. The germline V gene has CDR1 SGHVS and CDR2 FQNEAQ. In nucleotides, the CDR3 is TGTGCCAGCAGCCTCTGGACAGGGCGCATCAAACCAGATACGCAGTATTTT. Translating it yields CASSLWTGRIKPDTQYF. The complete variable domain, with remaining parts taken from reference TRBV7-8 and TRBJ2-3, reads GAGVSQSPRYKVAKRGQDVALRCDPISGHVSLFWYQQALGQGPEFLTYFQNEAQLDKSGLPSDRFFAERPEGSVSTLKIQRTQQEDSAVYLCASSLWTGRIKPDTQYFGPGTRLTVL.

This chain connects TRBV27 to TRBJ1-2, with D tentatively TRBD1 (5 bases). The CDR3 sequence is 15 residues long. Trimming removed 3 bases from V and 8 bases from J, with 19 bases in between. Germline assignment: CDR1 MNHEY and CDR2 SMNVEV (reference sequence). The CDR3 bases are TGTGCCAGCAGTTTTAGGGGAGGAGGCAGTAAAGGCTACACCTTC. Its protein is CASSFRGGGSKGYTF.

V usage is TRBV11-2 and J usage is TRBJ1-1; D unclear. CDR1 is SGHAT, CDR2 FQNNGV, per germline. This CDR3 contains 13 residues. The V and J ends lost 8 bases and 3 bases respectively, with 13 bases between them. CDR3 bases: TGTGCCAGCCTGACCTTAGGATACACTGAAGCTTTCTTT. The encoded protein is CASLTLGYTEAFF.

This clone was observed once. V is TRBV9 and J is TRBJ1-5, with D perhaps matching TRBD1 (5 bases). CDR1 is SGDLS and CDR2 is YYNGEE in the germline V gene. Trimming pared 4 bases from V and 1 base from J, leaving 9 bases between. The CDR3 is 14 amino acids. CDR3 protein: CASSPGVSNQPQHF. CDR3 DNA: TGTGCCAGCAGCCCGGGGGTAAGCAATCAGCCCCAGCATTTT.

The chain carries TRBV19 and TRBJ2-7; 8 bases are a match to TRBD1. The germline V gene has CDR1 LNHDA and CDR2 SQIVND (reference sequence). The CDR3 spans 14 residues. J lost 1 base, V lost 9 bases, and 8 bases had no gene match. The CDR3 DNA sequence: TGTGCCAGCAGAATAGGACAGGGTTCCTACGAGCAGTACTTC. This encodes CASRIGQGSYEQYF.

This clone was picked up a small number of times. This chain joins TRBV27 and TRBJ1-5; TRBD1 aligns across 7 bases. V was pared by 10 bases and J by 2 bases, with 5 bases of the junction left unmatched. Germline V gene lookup returns CDR1 MNHEY and CDR2 SMNVEV (reference sequence). There are 13 residues in the CDR3. Here the CDR3 DNA reads TGTGCCACCGGACAGGACGGCAATCAGCCCCAGCATTTT. It yields the protein CATGQDGNQPQHF.

Here the CDR3 reads CASSSPGKAPYSYEQYF. The CDR3 nucleotides are TGTGCCAGCAGCAGCCCCGGGAAGGCACCCTACTCCTACGAGCAGTACTTC. The rearrangement uses TRBV21-1 and TRBJ2-7; the table's D call, TRBD2, has no DNA check behind it. TRBV21-1 counts as a pseudogene. CDR3 length: 17 amino acids.

This chain joins TRBV6-6 and TRBJ1-4; maybe TRBD1 (5 bases). The CDR3 has 12 amino acids. CDR1 MNHNY and CDR2 SVGAGI come from the germline V gene (reference sequence). V lost 4 bases, J lost 12 bases, and 12 bases lay in between. This chain's CDR3 is CASSFRTGELFF. In DNA, the CDR3 is TGTGCCAGCAGTTTCCGCACGGGGGAACTGTTTTTT.

J is TRBJ1-2 and V is TRBV15; 7 bases are shared with TRBD1. The germline V gene encodes CDR1 LNHNV and CDR2 YYDKDF (reference sequence). The CDR3 has 15 amino acids. With 1 base clipped from V and 0 bases from J, the junction kept 2 bases outside the gene matches. The CDR3 region is CATSRGDRPNYGYTF. The CDR3 nucleotides are TGTGCCACCAGCAGAGGGGACAGACCTAACTATGGCTACACCTTC.

This clone was counted once. The gene calls are TRBV29-1 and TRBJ1-4, with D unclear. The CDR3 runs 12 residues. Germline V gene lookup returns CDR1 SQVTM and CDR2 ANQGSEA. V was trimmed by 8 bases and J by 7 bases, leaving 14 bases between them. In DNA, the CDR3 is TGCAGCTACAGTGAAGGGAGTGAAAAACTGTTTTTT. Translation: CSYSEGSEKLFF.

The gene calls are TRBV29-1 and TRBJ1-1, with D unclear. Trimming took 6 bases from V and 8 from J, leaving 10 bases between them. This CDR3 is built from 10 residues. Germline loops: CDR1 SQVTM, CDR2 ANQGSEA. The CDR3 DNA is TGCAGCGTGAACCGACGGGAAGCTTTCTTT. This sequence encodes CSVNRREAFF.

This chain joins TRBV7-9 and TRBJ2-1; D gene uncertain. Between the trimmed V and J ends, which lost 5 bases and 3 bases, there was a span of 11 bases. The CDR3 runs 14 residues. From germline, CDR1 is SEHNR and CDR2 FQNEAQ (reference sequence). CDR3 residues: CASSPRVGYNEQFF. DNA for the CDR3: TGTGCCAGCAGCCCAAGGGTGGGCTACAATGAGCAGTTCTTC.

The J gene is TRBJ2-3, the V gene TRBV4-3, with 9 bases aligning to TRBD2. The CDR3 loop spans 16 amino acids. Germline CDR1 LGHNA, CDR2 YSLEER. V gave up 0 bases and J gave up 3 bases; unmatched junction bases: 4. CDR3 DNA sequence: TGCGCCAGCAGCCAAGAGGTAGCGGGGGTAACAGATACGCAGTATTTT. Its protein product is CASSQEVAGVTDTQYF.

This sequence joins TRBV7-7 and TRBJ2-5; TRBD1 agrees at 7 bases. This CDR3 spans 14 amino acids. Germline V gene data show CDR1 as SSHAT and CDR2 as FNYEAQ (reference sequence). The ends lost 6 bases at V and 3 bases at J; junction bases unmatched: 7. CDR3 protein: CASRSTGPEETQYF. The CDR3 DNA follows: TGTGCCAGCAGGTCGACAGGGCCGGAAGAGACCCAGTACTTC. Based on the CDR3 plus reference TRBV7-7 and TRBJ2-5, the full variable domain is GAGVSQSPRYKVTKRGQDVTLRCDPISSHATLYWYQQALGQGPEFLTYFNYEAQPDKSGLPSDRFSAERPEGSISTLTIQRTEQRDSAMYRCASRSTGPEETQYFGPGTRLLVL.

The rearrangement links TRBV4-3 to TRBJ1-2; no firm D call. This CDR3 is 16 amino acids long. V was cut by 0 bases and J by 0 bases, with 11 bases left in between. Germline CDR1 and CDR2: LGHNA and YSLEER. The CDR3 sequence: CASSQEERRANYGYTF. The CDR3 coding sequence is TGCGCCAGCAGCCAAGAAGAACGCAGAGCTAACTATGGCTACACCTTC.

V and J are TRBV7-9 and TRBJ1-4, with 10 bases aligning to TRBD1. Germline assignment: CDR1 SEHNR and CDR2 FQNEAQ (reference sequence). Trimming at V came to 1 base and at J to 12 bases, leaving 11 bases not matched to a gene. CDR3 length equals 16 residues. CDR3 amino acids: CASSLGPGQGRDELFF. DNA of the CDR3: TGTGCCAGCAGCTTAGGTCCGGGACAGGGGCGAGATGAACTGTTTTTT.

The V and J genes are TRBV7-9 and TRBJ1-4, with TRBD1 matching over 8 bases. This CDR3 is 16 amino acids long. With 4 bases clipped from V and 3 bases from J, the junction kept 7 bases outside the gene matches. Germline V gene sequence: CDR1 SEHNR, CDR2 FQNEAQ (reference sequence). This chain's CDR3 is CASSSLGQVSNEKLFF. As DNA, the CDR3 is TGTGCCAGCAGCTCTCTGGGACAGGTCTCTAATGAAAAACTGTTTTTT.

The rearrangement joins TRBV5-1 to TRBJ2-3; 11 bases match TRBD2. V was clipped by 3 bases and J by 5 bases; unmatched bases: 5. Germline-derived CDR1 and CDR2 are SGHRS and YFSETQ. The CDR3 totals 15 residues. CDR3 residues: CASSSLAGGIDTQYF. The CDR3 coding sequence is TGCGCCAGCAGCTCGCTAGCGGGGGGTATAGATACGCAGTATTTT.

This chain joins TRBV9 and TRBJ2-3; TRBD1 is a possible D gene (6 bases). CDR1 and CDR2 (germline): SGDLS, YYNGEE. The CDR3 is made up of 17 amino acids. The V gene lost 3 bases and the J gene lost 6 bases, with 23 bases spanning the gap. The CDR3: CASSGPSGTTGSDTQYF. In nucleotides, the CDR3 is TGTGCCAGCAGCGGCCCATCCGGGACAACCGGCTCGGATACGCAGTATTTT.

This clone was found once. The chain couples TRBV6-1 to TRBJ1-1; D gene uncertain. Germline-derived CDR1 and CDR2 are MNHNS and SASEGT. Trimming left V 6 bases short and J 1 base short, with 12 bases between. The CDR3 loop spans 14 amino acids. The CDR3 spells CASSIRTPNTEAFF. CDR3 bases: TGTGCCAGCAGCATCAGAACCCCGAACACTGAAGCTTTCTTT.

The CDR3 nucleotides are TGCAGCGCGATAAAAGGAGAAACTTACACCTTC. Translated, it gives CSAIKGETYTF. The chain has TRBV29-1 and TRBJ1-2, with D unclear. The V gene lost 7 bases and the J gene lost 11 bases, with 17 bases spanning the gap. CDR1 and CDR2 (germline): SQVTM, ANQGSEA. The CDR3 contains 11 residues.

The gene calls are TRBV4-1 and TRBJ1-2, with 7 bases matching TRBD1. J lost 1 base, V lost 1 base, and 6 bases had no gene match. Germline values: CDR1 MGHRA, CDR2 YSYEKL. This CDR3 region has 16 residues. The CDR3: CASSQVFRGSNYGYTF. The CDR3 DNA reads TGCGCCAGCAGCCAAGTCTTCAGGGGGAGTAACTATGGCTACACCTTC.

The J gene is TRBJ2-5, the V gene TRBV9; 8 bases are shared with TRBD2. CDR1 is SGDLS and CDR2 is YYNGEE in the germline V gene. This CDR3 comprises 16 residues. V was clipped by 4 bases and J by 2 bases; unmatched bases: 10. CDR3 DNA sequence: TGTGCCAGCAGCCCCAGAGCGGGAGAGGGACAAGAGACCCAGTACTTC. It codes for CASSPRAGEGQETQYF.

This sequence joins TRBV4-3 and TRBJ2-7; D remains unclear. With 0 bases removed from V and 7 bases from J, the gap between germline ends came to 13 bases. Germline V gene data show CDR1 as LGHNA and CDR2 as YSLEER. The CDR3 runs to 14 residues. Here the CDR3 DNA reads TGCGCCAGCAGCCAAGATCTTGGATCTCGAGAGCAGTACTTC. Translation: CASSQDLGSREQYF.

The genes are TRBV19 and TRBJ1-1; tentative D call: TRBD1 (6 bases). Trimming removed 0 bases from V and 8 bases from J, with 10 bases in between. This CDR3 has 13 residues. Germline CDR1 LNHDA, CDR2 SQIVND (reference sequence). This chain's CDR3 is CASSIEQGTEAFF. The CDR3 region has the DNA TGTGCCAGTAGTATAGAACAGGGAACCGAAGCTTTCTTT.